Given below is one T cell receptor beta chain in context. The data were obtained in a study of patients and donors after allogeneic stem cell transplantation. Losses at the gene ends were 3 bases for V and 0 bases for J; bases not matched to a gene: 10. CDR1 SGHAT and CDR2 FQNNGV come from the germline V gene. The CDR3 runs to 20 residues. TCRdb itself ran the RT-PCR reads through MiXCR, one entry per CDR3 protein. The sample lists about 400,000 distinct CDR3 sequences; roughly 17% were seen once. J is TRBJ2-6 and V is TRBV11-2; TRBD2 agrees at 11 bases. Sequencing was performed on blood, either unsorted or a sorted T cell fraction (not recorded which). This sequence was found in a human donor who was either an allogeneic HSCT recipient or a stem cell or donor lymphocyte infusion donor (not recorded which). It is not recorded whose cells these are; they may come from a transplant donor. The CDR3 sequence: CASSFRLAGKTSSGANVLTF. The CDR3 region has the DNA TGTGCCAGCAGCTTCAGACTAGCGGGGAAGACTAGCTCTGGGGCCAACGTCCTGACTTTC.